Listed here is a single TCR beta chain. What it binds is unknown. Trimming took 3 bases from V and 2 from J; bases not matched to a gene: 9. Per germline, CDR1 SGHDT and CDR2 YYEEEE. The length of the CDR3 is 16 residues. This specimen comes from a study of cytomegalovirus exposure and HLA in healthy donors. Whole-study context: Samples from HLA-typed donors yielded some 85 million unique TCRs in an early data release.

The study, taken as a whole, reports: Cytomegalovirus-associated TCR beta chains were listed, numbering roughly 150. A later analysis showed that HLA-associated TCR beta chains had undergone more clonal expansion than equally common others.

A multiplex PCR was run with 60 Vbeta primers and 13 Jbeta primers. Measured with immunoSEQ multiplex PCR; TCRdb has only the in-frame clones, and not every one. This sample has 150,000 to 200,000 clones; 75% to 85% occur once, and the top ten carry roughly 1.5%. This receptor was identified in a woman in her fifties or sixties in good health and CMV-seronegative. This chain joins TRBV5-6 and TRBJ1-2; 8 bases align to TRBD1. The source material was PBMCs. CDR3 amino acids: CASSSPDREKNYGYTF. The CDR3 coding sequence is TGTGCCAGCAGCTCCCCGGACAGGGAGAAAAACTATGGCTACACCTTC. The full variable domain, rest sourced from reference TRBV5-6 and TRBJ1-2, is DAGVTQSPTHLIKTRGQQVTLRCSPKSGHDTVSWYQQALGQGPQFIFQYYEEEERQRGNFPDRFSGHQFPNYSSELNVNALLLGDSALYLCASSSPDREKNYGYTFGSGTRLTVV.